This TCR beta chain originates from a study of T cell changes during pregnancy in multiple sclerosis. The CDR3 is 15 amino acids. Germline CDR1 is ENHRY and CDR2 is SYGVKD. V lost 4 bases to trimming and J lost 3 bases; unmatched junction nucleotides: 6. Profiled with immunoSEQ multiplex PCR; TCRdb holds only in-frame clones, not every one. The table lists around 50,000 clones, roughly nine tenths of them singletons. The rearrangement links TRBV10-3 to TRBJ2-3, with 8 bases fitting TRBD2. The sample here was CD8+ T cells from peripheral blood mononuclear cells, taken in the second trimester of pregnancy. This receptor was identified in a female donor with multiple sclerosis, enrolled in a pregnancy study. The CDR3, as DNA: TGTGCCATCAGTGGGGGCGGGGGGAGTACAGATACGCAGTATTTT. It yields the protein CAISGGGGSTDTQYF.